This TCR beta chain was sequenced during a study of T cells after yellow fever vaccination. General observations from the study: Weaker overall was a secondary response that nonetheless peaked faster, on day 5 versus 15. A minor fraction of clonotypes spanned both CD4 and CD8 compartments. Within FACS-sorted repertoires, abundant clonotypes contaminating from the bulk population could be present. Primary-vaccination clones mostly resurfaced post-booster (nearly 97% CD4, under 90% CD8).

CDR1 MNHEY and CDR2 SMNVEV come from the germline V gene (reference sequence). V shed 3 bases, J shed 0 bases, and the junction held 8 bases outside the gene matches. This CDR3 spans 17 amino acids. TCRdb reanalysed the 5' RACE reads using MiXCR and keeps one entry per CDR3 protein. Of about 94,000 distinct CDR3 sequences listed, over 8% are singletons. The gene calls are TRBV27 and TRBJ2-1; 7 bases match TRBD1. The origin of this receptor is a man between 18 and 35 years old who received the YFV17D yellow fever vaccine. The sequenced sample was CD8+ T cells not binding an NS4B(214-222) dextramer, sorted from PBMCs, obtained roughly 15 days after the first yellow fever vaccination. The CDR3 DNA reads TGTGCCAGCAGTTTGGGCCTCGGGGACAGCTCCTACAATGAGCAGTTCTTC. Amino acids: CASSLGLGDSSYNEQFF.